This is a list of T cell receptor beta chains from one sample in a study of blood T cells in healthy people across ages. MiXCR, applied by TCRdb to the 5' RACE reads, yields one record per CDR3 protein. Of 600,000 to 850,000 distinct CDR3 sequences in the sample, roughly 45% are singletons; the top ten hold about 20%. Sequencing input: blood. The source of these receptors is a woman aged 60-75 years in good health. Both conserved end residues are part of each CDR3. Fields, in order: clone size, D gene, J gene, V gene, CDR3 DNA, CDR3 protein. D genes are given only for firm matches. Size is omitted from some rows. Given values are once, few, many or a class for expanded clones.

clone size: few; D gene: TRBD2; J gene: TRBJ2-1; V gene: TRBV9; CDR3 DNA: TGTGCCAGCAGCCCAAGGACTAGCGGGGGGGCCAATGAGCAGTTCTTC; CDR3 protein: CASSPRTSGGANEQFF
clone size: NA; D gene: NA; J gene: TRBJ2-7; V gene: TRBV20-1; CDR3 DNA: TGCAGTGCCCCCGGGACTTCCAAAAGCTACGAGCAGTACTTC; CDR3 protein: CSAPGTSKSYEQYF
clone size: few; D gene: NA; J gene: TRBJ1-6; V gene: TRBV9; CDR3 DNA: TGTGCCAGCAGCGTAGAAAATTCACCCCTCCACTTT; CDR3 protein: CASSVENSPLHF
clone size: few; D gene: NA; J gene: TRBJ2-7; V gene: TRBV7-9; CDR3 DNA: TGTGCCAGCAGCTTACGGGTAGTGGAGCCCTACGAGCAGTACTTC; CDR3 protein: CASSLRVVEPYEQYF
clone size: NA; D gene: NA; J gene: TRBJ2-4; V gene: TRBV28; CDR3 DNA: TGTGCCAGCAGTTTTCCGGCCAGGGGCCAACTAGCCAAAAACATTCAGTACTTC; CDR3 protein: CASSFPARGQLAKNIQYF
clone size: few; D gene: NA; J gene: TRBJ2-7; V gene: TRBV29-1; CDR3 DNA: TGCAGCGTGGTAGGGGGACTTTCCTACGAGCAGTACTTC; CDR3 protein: CSVVGGLSYEQYF
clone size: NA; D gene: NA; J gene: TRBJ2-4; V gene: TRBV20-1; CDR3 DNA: TGCAGTGCTAGAGTCTTAGGGGAGGCAAAAAACATTCAGTACTTC; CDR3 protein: CSARVLGEAKNIQYF
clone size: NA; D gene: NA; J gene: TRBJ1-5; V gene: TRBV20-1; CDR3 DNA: TGCAGTGCTAGTATGTCCGTGGGTCAGCCCCAGCATTTT; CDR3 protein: CSASMSVGQPQHF
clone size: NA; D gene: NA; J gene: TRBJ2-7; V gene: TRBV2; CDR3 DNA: TGTGCCAGCAAGGACGGGAGAGTCTACGAGCAGTACTTC; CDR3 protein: CASKDGRVYEQYF
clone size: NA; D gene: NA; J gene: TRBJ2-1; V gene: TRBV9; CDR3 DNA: TGTGCCAGCAGCCAATTGGGTCCCGCAGAGCAGTTCTTC; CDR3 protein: CASSQLGPAEQFF
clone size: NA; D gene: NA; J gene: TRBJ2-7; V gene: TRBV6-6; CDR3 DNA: TGTGCCAGCAGTTACAAGGGAAGCGACTACGAGCAGTACTTC; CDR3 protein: CASSYKGSDYEQYF
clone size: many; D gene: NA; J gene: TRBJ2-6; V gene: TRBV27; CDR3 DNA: TGTGCCACTTCAGACAGGACTGGGGCCAACGTCCTGACTTTC; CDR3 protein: CATSDRTGANVLTF
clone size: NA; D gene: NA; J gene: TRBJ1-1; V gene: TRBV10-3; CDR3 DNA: TGTGCCATCAGACAGGCCACGGGAGGCACTGAAGCTTTCTTT; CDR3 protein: CAIRQATGGTEAFF
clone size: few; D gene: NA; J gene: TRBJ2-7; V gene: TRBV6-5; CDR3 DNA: TGTGCCAGCTCAGGGTCTCTCGCGCCTCTCTCCTACGAGCAGTACTTC; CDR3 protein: CASSGSLAPLSYEQYF
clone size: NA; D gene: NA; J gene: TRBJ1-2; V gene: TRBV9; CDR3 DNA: TGTGCCAGCAGCGTAGATGGAGGTCTGCTTGACGGCTACACCTTC; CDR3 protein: CASSVDGGLLDGYTF
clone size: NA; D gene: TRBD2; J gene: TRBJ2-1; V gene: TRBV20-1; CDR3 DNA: TGCAGTGGGTCAGGGTCCCATACTAGCGGGTACAATGAGCAGTTCTTC; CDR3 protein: CSGSGSHTSGYNEQFF
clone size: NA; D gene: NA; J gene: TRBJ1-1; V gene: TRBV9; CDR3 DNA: TGTGCCAGCAGCGTAGAGGGGAAAAACACTGAAGCTTTCTTT; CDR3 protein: CASSVEGKNTEAFF
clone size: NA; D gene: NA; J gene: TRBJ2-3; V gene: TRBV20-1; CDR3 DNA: TGCAGTGCTAGAGACGGGAGTAGAACAGATACGCAGTATTTT; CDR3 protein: CSARDGSRTDTQYF
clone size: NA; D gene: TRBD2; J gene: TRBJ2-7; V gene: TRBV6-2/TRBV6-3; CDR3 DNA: TGTGCCAGCACCTGGGGACTAGCGGGAGGCGAGCAGTACTTC; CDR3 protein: CASTWGLAGGEQYF
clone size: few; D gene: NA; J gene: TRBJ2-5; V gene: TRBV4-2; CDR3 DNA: TGTGCCAGCAGCCAAGATGTTTTGGATCCCGGGCAAGAGACCCAGTACTTC; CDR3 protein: CASSQDVLDPGQETQYF
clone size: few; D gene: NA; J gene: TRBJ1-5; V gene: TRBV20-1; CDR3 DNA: TGCAGTGCTAGGACAGGACCGGGAGGCAATCAGCCCCAGCATTTT; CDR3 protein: CSARTGPGGNQPQHF
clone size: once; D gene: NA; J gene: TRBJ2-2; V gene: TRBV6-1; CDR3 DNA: TGTGCCAGCAGGGAAGGAATGGGGAACACCGGGGAGCTGTTTTTT; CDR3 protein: CASREGMGNTGELFF
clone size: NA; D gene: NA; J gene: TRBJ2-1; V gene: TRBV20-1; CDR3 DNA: TGCAGTGCGGTCCAGGTCAGTGAGCAGTTCTTC; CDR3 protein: CSAVQVSEQFF
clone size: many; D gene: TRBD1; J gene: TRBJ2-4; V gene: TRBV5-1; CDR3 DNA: TGCGCCAGCAGCTTGAGAACAGGGGACATTCAGTACTTC; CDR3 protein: CASSLRTGDIQYF
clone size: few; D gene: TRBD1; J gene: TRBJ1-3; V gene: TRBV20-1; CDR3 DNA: TGCAGTGCCACTGGACAGGGGGCGTCTGGAAACACCATATATTTT; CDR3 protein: CSATGQGASGNTIYF
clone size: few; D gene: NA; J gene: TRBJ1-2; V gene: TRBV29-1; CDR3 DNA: TGCAGCGTATCGGACGGGGGATCCCGTGGCTACACCTTC; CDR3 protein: CSVSDGGSRGYTF
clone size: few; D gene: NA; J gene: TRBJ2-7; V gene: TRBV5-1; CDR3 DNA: TGCGCCAGCAGCTTGTCCCCCGGGGTCCTCTACGAGCAGTACTTC; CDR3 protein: CASSLSPGVLYEQYF
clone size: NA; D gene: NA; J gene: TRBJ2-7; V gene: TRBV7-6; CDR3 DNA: TGTGCCAGCAGTCAAGGGGCAGCCTCCTACGAGCAGTACTTC; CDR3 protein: CASSQGAASYEQYF
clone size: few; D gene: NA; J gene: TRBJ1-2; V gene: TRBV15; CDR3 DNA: TGTGCCACCAGCAGAGTAGGGGGGGACGGTGGCTACACCTTC; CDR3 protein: CATSRVGGDGGYTF
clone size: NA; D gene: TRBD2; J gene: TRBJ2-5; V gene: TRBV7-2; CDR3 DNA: TGTGCCTGCAGCTTAGTCGGGTCGGTAGCGGGGGAGACCCAGTACTTC; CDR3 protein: CACSLVGSVAGETQYF
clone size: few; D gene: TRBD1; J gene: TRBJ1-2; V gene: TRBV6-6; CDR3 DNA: TGTGCCAGCAGGGACAGGGGGTGGGATGGCTACACCTTC; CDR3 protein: CASRDRGWDGYTF
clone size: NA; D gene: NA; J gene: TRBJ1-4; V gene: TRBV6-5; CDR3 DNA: TGTGCCAGCAGTTATACGGATGCAACTAATGAAAAACTGTTTTTT; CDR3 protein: CASSYTDATNEKLFF
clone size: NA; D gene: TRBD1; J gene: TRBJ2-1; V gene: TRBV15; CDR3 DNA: TGTGCCACCGGACCTTTTCGACAGGGGGGGTACAATGAGCAGTTCTTC; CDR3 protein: CATGPFRQGGYNEQFF
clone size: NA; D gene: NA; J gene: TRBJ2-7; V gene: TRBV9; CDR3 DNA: TGTGCCAGCAGCGTAGATGGTTACACGGGGCTATCGTACTTC; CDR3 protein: CASSVDGYTGLSYF
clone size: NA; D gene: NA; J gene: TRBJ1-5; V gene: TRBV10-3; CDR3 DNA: TGTGCCATCAGTGAGAACGGGGGGGATCAGCCCCAGCATTTT; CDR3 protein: CAISENGGDQPQHF
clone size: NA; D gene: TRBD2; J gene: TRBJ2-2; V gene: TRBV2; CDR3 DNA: TGTGCCAGCAGTTCCGCCGGGAGGGCCTCCGGGGAGCTGTTTTTT; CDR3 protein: CASSSAGRASGELFF
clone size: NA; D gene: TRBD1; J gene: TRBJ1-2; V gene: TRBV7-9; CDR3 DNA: TGTGCCAGAAGCTCCGGGACAGCTAACTATGGCAACACCTTC; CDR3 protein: CARSSGTANYGNTF
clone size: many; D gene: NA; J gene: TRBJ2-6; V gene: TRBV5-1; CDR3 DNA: TGCGCCAGCTTGCTCGACCAATCTGGGGCCAACGTCCTGACTTTC; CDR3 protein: CASLLDQSGANVLTF
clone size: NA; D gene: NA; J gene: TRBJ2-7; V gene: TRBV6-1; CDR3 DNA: TGTGCCAGCACCACCACTACGGCCGGTTACTACGAGCAGTACTTC; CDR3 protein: CASTTTTAGYYEQYF
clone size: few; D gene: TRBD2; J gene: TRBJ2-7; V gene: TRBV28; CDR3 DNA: TGTGCCAGCAGGATTAGCGGGGCCTCCTACGAGCAGTACTTC; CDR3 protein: CASRISGASYEQYF
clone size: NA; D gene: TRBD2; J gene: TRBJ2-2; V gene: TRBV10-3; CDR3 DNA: TGTGCCATCAGCGGGACTAGCGGGAACACCGGGGAGCTGTTTTTT; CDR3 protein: CAISGTSGNTGELFF
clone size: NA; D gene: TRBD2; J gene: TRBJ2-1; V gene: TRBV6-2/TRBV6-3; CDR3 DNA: TGTGCCAGCAGTTACGTAATGAGCGGGGGGGCGTTTGGCAATGAGCAGTTCTTC; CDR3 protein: CASSYVMSGGAFGNEQFF
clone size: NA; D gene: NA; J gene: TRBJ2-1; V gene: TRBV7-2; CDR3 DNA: TGTGCCAGCAGCTTACAGCCCCTGCAATGGGAGACCCAGTTCTTC; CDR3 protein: CASSLQPLQWETQFF
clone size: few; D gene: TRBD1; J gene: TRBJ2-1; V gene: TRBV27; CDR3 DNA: TGTGCCAGCAGTTTCGACAGGGAGAGCTCCTACAATGAGCAGTTCTTC; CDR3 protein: CASSFDRESSYNEQFF
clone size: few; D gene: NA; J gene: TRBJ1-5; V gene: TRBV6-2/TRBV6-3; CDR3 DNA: TGTGCCAGCAGCCTAGATCATGGGTTTAGCAATCAGCCCCAGCATTTT; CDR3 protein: CASSLDHGFSNQPQHF
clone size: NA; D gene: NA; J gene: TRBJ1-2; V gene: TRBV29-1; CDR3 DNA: TGCAGCGTTGTAGAAGGGTGGGACTACACCTTC; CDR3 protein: CSVVEGWDYTF
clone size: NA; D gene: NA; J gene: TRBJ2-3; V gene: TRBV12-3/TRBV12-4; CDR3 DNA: TGTGCCAGCACCATGGGGGTAGGGGGCACAGATACGCAGTATTTT; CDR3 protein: CASTMGVGGTDTQYF
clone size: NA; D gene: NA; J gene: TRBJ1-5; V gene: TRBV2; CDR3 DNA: TGTGCCAGCACCCAGGGCGCCGGGCCCCAGCATTTT; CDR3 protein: CASTQGAGPQHF
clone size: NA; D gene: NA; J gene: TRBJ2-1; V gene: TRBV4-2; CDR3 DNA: TGTGCCAGCAGCCAAGATCGGCAGGGCGGGAATGAGCAGTTCTTC; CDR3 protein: CASSQDRQGGNEQFF